The entry that follows covers one TCR beta chain sequence. It has no known antigen specificity. No much larger clonotype is one base removed from it; base qualities were not supplied. Library construction relied on the immunoSEQ multiplex PCR assay. A mixture of 60 forward primers for TCR Vbeta segments and 13 reverse primers for TCR Jbeta segments was used in the multiplex PCR. The CDR3 region of rearranged TCR beta genes was amplified from genomic DNA with a multiplex PCR assay. On the Illumina HiSeq System, the amplified TCR beta libraries were sequenced as 87-base-pair reads. The authors' analysis ran thus. In a later analysis, around 80 million unique TCR beta chains were counted across the approximately 620 repertoires, and some 10 million of these chains were shared by at least two donors. A nearest-neighbor algorithm error-corrected the raw reads and collapsed the reads into unique sequences, merging closely related sequences to remove PCR and sequencing errors. V, D and J gene segments were assigned by aligning CDR3 sequences to IMGT reference sequences. For a sequence to be retained, a match of at least six nucleotides to both a V gene segment and a J gene segment was required. Rearrangements were called productive when the CDR3 lacked stop codons and stayed in frame with V and J; all others were non-productive. CDR3 was defined according to IMGT convention as the region running from the second conserved V-encoded cysteine to the conserved J-encoded phenylalanine. The earlier analysis of roughly 590 of the donors excluded any sequence lacking an unambiguous match to a single V gene segment. In an earlier analysis of 587 of the donors, a V segment was called functional when productive rearrangements were above 56.7%, and segregating when the standard deviation between donors exceeded 5%. To diagnose cytomegalovirus status from the catalog of TCR beta chain sequences, a statistical classification framework was built. V and J gene assignment, in a later analysis, came from comparing TCR nucleotide sequences with IMGT/GENE-DB human TR gene sequences. In a later analysis, CDR3 sequences and most-parsimonious VDJ recombination scenarios were assigned using the TCRdist pipeline. In a later analysis, each TCR beta chain was defined by its CDR3 amino acid sequence together with its V-gene family, and reads without a unique V-gene family were excluded. In a later analysis, fewer than 600 highly shared, low-generation-probability nucleotide sequences were removed to address suspected cross-contamination and a sequencing artifact. For each public chain, a later analysis derived a clonal expansion index from normalized ranks of inferred template counts within each repertoire. In a later analysis, generation probabilities were computed using a VDJ recombination model fitted to out-of-frame rearrangements, and the results were checked against IGoR. Hypergeometric tests were used in a later analysis to score TCR-TCR, TCR-HLA and TCR-CMV co-occurrence, with a repertoire-size bias correction applied to the TCR pairs. A later analysis estimated false discovery rates by permuting HLA or CMV assignments 20 times. In a later analysis, co-occurring TCRs were grouped with DBSCAN, and TCRdist sequence similarity was added when clustering was performed within HLA-allele-positive subsets. For co-occurrence clustering, repertoires with fewer than 30,000 or more than 120,000 public chains were excluded, along with five or six repertoires with anomalous nucleotide sharing. The source is immuneACCESS, and TCRdb retained only in-frame sequences with V and J called. Part of the clones is not carried over; for the studies checked, unresolved V genes explain less than half of this, and the remainder is unexplained. The V and J calls and the clone size are those of that table, but D and trimming were determined from the DNA. This sample is represented by about 140,000 clones; 80% of them were singletons. The ten largest make up under 7.5% of the sample.

This specimen belongs to a study of cytomegalovirus exposure and HLA in healthy donors (dated by TCRdb to between 2016 and 2019). Turning to the overall study: An earlier analysis of roughly 500 of the donors reported 276 Gb of sequence data and around 100 million unique TCR beta sequences obtained from approximately 180 million T cells. On average, roughly 200,000 unique TCR beta nucleotide sequences were sequenced per donor among more than 350 genotyped donors of the cohort, with roughly 18% of those sequences being non-productive. Around 320 gigabases of sequencing data and tens of millions of unique TCR sequences were included in an early release covering roughly 700 HLA-typed donors. To study patterns of TCR occurrence, a later analysis re-analyzed previously published TCR beta repertoires from several hundred donors and added high-resolution HLA genotyping. In a later genetic analysis, genome-wide SNP genotypes for 398 of the 666 donors were used, and that subset was treated as a discovery cohort. Roughly 5 DR-DQ haplotypes were handled as single units for association and clustering because linkage in the cohort was strong. The study aimed to test whether cataloging public T cell receptors could reveal signatures of past pathogen exposure. The later analysis used no new phenotypic data to find candidate immune exposures, relying instead on TCR beta sequences and their occurrence across donors. Among the roughly 400 genotyped donors, around 81% belonged to the genetic ancestry cluster associated with self-reported Caucasian donors. All discovery cohort repertoires had been generated on a single sequencing platform. An earlier analysis of around 580 of the donors used high-throughput TCR beta sequencing to judge whether each TCR beta V gene segment behaved as functional or pseudogenic. Donor age, sex, ethnicity and CMV serostatus were compiled alongside the repertoire data. HLA typing covered class I and class II loci at four-digit resolution. A separate validation cohort of 90 to 150 different subjects was used in addition to the roughly 700-subject first cohort. Using immunosequencing, the study profiled T cell repertoires from 666 subjects and related those repertoires to cytomegalovirus serostatus. The study combined high-throughput TCR immunosequencing, statistical association of individual TCRs with disease status, and machine learning to predict cytomegalovirus infection status. Typing coverage varied by locus: about 629-630 donors for A, B, C, DRB1 and DQB1; approximately 560 for DQA1; about 590 for DPA1; under 490 for DPB1.

The trim is 1 base for V and 3 bases for J, with a gap of 7 bases between the germline ends. The germline V gene encodes CDR1 SGHVS and CDR2 FQNEAQ. From cysteine to phenylalanine, the CDR3 is 14 amino acids long. The DNA shown is the 42-base CDR3, in frame from base 1. In total, more than 500 healthy bone marrow donors made up the cohort. At the time of sampling, all cohort members were nominally healthy, though unrecorded immune exposures were likely present. The donor was CMV seropositive and was included in the group of 289 seropositive cohort members. Every donor gave a peripheral blood sample, and the peripheral blood mononuclear cells from that sample were used for TCR beta sequencing. Genomic DNA extraction from the blood cell samples was performed with the Qiagen DNeasy Blood Extraction Kit. The paper as a whole reports these results and caveats: When HLA alleles, especially DR and DQ, strongly co-occurred, TCR associations were difficult to assign to individual alleles. In a later analysis, TCR association rates were found to vary across HLA loci, with the most associated TCRs seen for DRB1 alleles and the fewest for HLA-C alleles. A later genetic analysis associated a missense DCLRE1C variant with V-gene and J-gene trimming of TCR beta chains, and an independent cohort replicated the association. A cluster of highly shared sequence variants was judged likely to represent a technical artifact of the sequencing pipeline. Because some donors lacked HLA typing at each locus, the association tests relied only on the typed subset. According to the authors, the approach could potentially be generalized to other disease states and immunological phenotypes. In both the original and validation cohorts, the classifier was reported to diagnose cytomegalovirus status with high specificity and sensitivity. At a false discovery rate of 0.05, a later analysis linked about 16,000 TCR beta sequences to specific HLA alleles. According to a later analysis, parvovirus B19, influenza, CMV and Epstein-Barr virus appeared linked to several top co-occurrence clusters. While some public TCRs were present in many individuals, most TCR sequences turned up only very rarely across donors. In an earlier analysis of more than 450 of the donors, most TCR beta V segments were observed in productive rearrangements about 87% or about 30% of the time, broadly matching IMGT annotations. Correlated functional status among segregating V segments might be attributable to linkage disequilibrium, but an unknown experimental factor could not be ruled out. According to a later analysis, most CMV-associated TCR beta chains appeared to be HLA-restricted, and the HLA associations seemed to be driven largely by CMV exposure. In a later analysis, HLA-associated TCR beta chains showed more clonal expansion and lower generation probabilities than non-associated chains that were equally common. Some IMGT-functional V segments, including TRBV6-2 and TRBV6-3, could not be distinguished by the 87-base-pair reads and were therefore excluded. A later genetic analysis reported fewer N-insertions in productive TCRs among donors in an Asian-associated ancestry cluster than the roughly 620-donor mean. Presence/absence analyses assumed roughly uniform sequencing depth across donors, an assumption that may not hold. The earlier analysis of almost 600 of the donors excluded some 15 rarely observed V segments, including chromosome 9 orphons, because counts were too low. A total of 150 or so TCR beta chains were listed by the study as associated with cytomegalovirus. In vitro tests confirmed that a few of the cytomegalovirus-associated TCR beta chains recognize cytomegalovirus antigens. In this cohort, only TCR beta chains were sequenced, and detectable features were limited by the absence of alpha or paired-chain data. Immune exposure information for the cohort was limited to CMV serostatus. A further reported finding was that TCR beta sequences accurately predicted the HLA-A and HLA-B alleles for most subjects in the first cohort.

The sequencing input was PBMCs. The rearranged segments are TRBV7-8 and TRBJ1-3, with TRBD1 perhaps the D gene, on 5 matching bases. The TCR was taken from a man aged 40-50 years in good health and CMV-seropositive. The DNA is TGTGCCAGCAGCTTAGGGACATTTGGAAACACCATATATTTT. It is translated as CASSLGTFGNTIYF.